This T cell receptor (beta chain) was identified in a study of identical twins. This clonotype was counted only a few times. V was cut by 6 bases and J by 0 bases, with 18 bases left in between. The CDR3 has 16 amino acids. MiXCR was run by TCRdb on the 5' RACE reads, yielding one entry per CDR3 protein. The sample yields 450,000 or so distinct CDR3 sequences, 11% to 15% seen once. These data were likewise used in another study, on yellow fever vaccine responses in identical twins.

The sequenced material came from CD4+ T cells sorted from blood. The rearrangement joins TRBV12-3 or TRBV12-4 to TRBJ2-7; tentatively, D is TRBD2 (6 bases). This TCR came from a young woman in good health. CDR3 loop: CASRTLGGKGSYEQYF. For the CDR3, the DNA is TGTGCCAGCAGGACCCTCGGGGGTAAAGGCTCCTACGAGCAGTACTTC.